This T cell receptor (beta chain) was sequenced for a study of lymphopenia after photon versus proton radiotherapy. General observations from the study: Relative stability marked proton patients; photon patients lost diversity and naive cells. After lymphocyte nadir, photon-treated repertoires showed oligoclonal expansion, especially CD8+ Temra. Authors raise, but do not show, better survival with proton therapy.

A remark on this clone: The target antigen is unknown.

Only in-frame clones appear in the TCRdb table, and some are missing; sequencing was by immunoSEQ multiplex PCR. Found here are roughly 53,000 clones, around four fifths of them singletons; the top ten hold just under 30%. The V and J ends lost 5 bases and 1 base respectively, with 9 bases between them. CDR1 is SGHVS, CDR2 FNYEAQ, per germline. This CDR3 has 13 residues. This receptor was identified in a man in his fifties or sixties with gastric cancer. The J gene is TRBJ2-7, the V gene TRBV7-6; TRBD1 might be the D (5 bases). Here the sequenced sample was peripheral blood, taken from a patient treated with photon-based radiotherapy. As DNA, the CDR3 is TGTGCCAGCAGCCCATACAGGTCCTACGAGCAGTACTTC. Protein sequence: CASSPYRSYEQYF.